The subject of this entry is one T cell receptor beta chain. No antigen is known for it. The entry originates in a study of cytomegalovirus exposure and HLA in healthy donors. The overall study: From HLA-typed donors, an early data release held tens of millions of unique TCRs. Whole-study findings and limits: Of the V segments, some could not be distinguished, including TRBV6-2 and TRBV6-3, and were excluded. V- and J-gene trimming in TCR beta was tied to a missense DCLRE1C variant by an analysis performed later. For cytomegalovirus status, the classifier reportedly gave diagnoses with high specificity and sensitivity.

PCR was performed using 60 Vbeta and 13 Jbeta primers. The method was immunoSEQ multiplex PCR; TCRdb's version includes in-frame clones alone and lacks a portion of them. The table has under 200,000 clones, 65% to 90% seen once. The CDR3 is 17 amino acids. The germline V and J ends were trimmed by 5 bases and 0 bases, with 17 bases remaining between them. Germline V gives CDR1 LNHDA, CDR2 SQIVND (reference sequence). The sample consisted of PBMCs. The rearrangement joins TRBV19 to TRBJ1-5; D remains ambiguous. This TCR came from a man aged 40-49 years in good health and CMV-seropositive. CDR3 amino acids: CASSAEHGGYSNQPQHF. CDR3 DNA sequence: TGTGCCAGTAGTGCTGAGCACGGAGGATATAGCAATCAGCCCCAGCATTTT.